Given below is one T cell receptor (beta chain) in context. No cognate antigen has been identified for it. Per-nucleotide qualities are absent, and no much larger clonotype sits a single base away. This specimen comes from a study of cytomegalovirus exposure and HLA in healthy donors listed by TCRdb under 2017. Concerning the study at large: An earlier analysis of several hundred of the donors reported 276 Gb of sequence data and 117 million unique TCR beta sequences obtained from approximately 180 million T cells. Roughly 290 gigabases of sequencing data and around 88 million unique TCR sequences made up an early release that covered under 750 HLA-typed donors. The genetic ancestry cluster associated with self-reported Caucasian donors included about four fifths of the roughly 360 genotyped donors. The aim of the study was to test whether cataloging public T cell receptors could identify signatures of past pathogen exposure. Using immunosequencing, the study profiled T cell repertoires from about 620 subjects and related those repertoires to cytomegalovirus serostatus. A separate validation cohort of roughly 120 different subjects was used in addition to the 666-subject first cohort. To predict cytomegalovirus infection status, the study brought together high-throughput TCR immunosequencing, statistical association of individual TCRs with disease status, and machine learning. A later analysis re-analyzed previously published TCR beta repertoires from 666 donors and added high-resolution HLA genotyping to study TCR occurrence patterns. Rather than using new phenotypic data, the later analysis identified candidate immune exposures from TCR beta sequences and from how often those sequences occurred across donors. In an earlier analysis of more than 550 of the donors, high-throughput TCR beta sequencing was used to judge whether each TCR beta V gene segment behaved as functional or pseudogenic. Alongside the repertoire data, information on donor age, sex, ethnicity and CMV serostatus was compiled. A later genetic analysis took genome-wide SNP genotypes for about 55% of the 666 donors and used that subset as a discovery cohort. All discovery cohort repertoires had been generated using a single sequencing platform. Class I and class II HLA loci were covered by the typing at four-digit resolution. The number of donors typed differed by locus, with 629-630 for A, B, C, DRB1 and DQB1, roughly 520 for DQA1, about 610 for DPA1, and 472 for DPB1. Roughly 5 DR-DQ haplotypes were handled as single units for association and clustering, since linkage in the cohort was strong. Among about 360 genotyped donors of the cohort, an average of around 240,000 unique TCR beta nucleotide sequences were sequenced per donor, about a sixth of them non-productive. General conclusions and limits of the study: According to the authors, the approach could potentially be generalized to other disease states and immunological phenotypes. In a later analysis, several top co-occurrence clusters were reported to appear linked to parvovirus B19, influenza, CMV and Epstein-Barr virus. In an earlier analysis of a few hundred of the donors, most TCR beta V segments were observed in productive rearrangements about 90% or about 30% of the time, broadly matching IMGT annotations. CMV serostatus was the only immune exposure information available for the cohort. Roughly uniform sequencing depth across donors was assumed in presence/absence analyses, although this assumption may not hold. While some public TCRs were present in many individuals, most TCR sequences turned up only very rarely across donors. At a false discovery rate of 0.05, a later analysis linked 16,951 TCR beta sequences to specific HLA alleles. Because some donors lacked HLA typing at each locus, the association tests relied only on the typed subset. A later genetic analysis reported fewer N-insertions in productive TCRs among donors in an Asian-associated ancestry cluster than the roughly 640-donor mean. In vitro tests confirmed that three of the cytomegalovirus-associated TCR beta chains recognize cytomegalovirus antigens. Strong co-occurrence of HLA alleles, especially DR and DQ, made assigning TCR associations to individual alleles difficult. A later analysis found that HLA-associated TCR beta chains were more clonally expanded and had lower generation probabilities than equally common non-associated chains. A further reported finding was that TCR beta sequences accurately predicted the HLA-A and HLA-B alleles for most subjects in the first cohort. The study listed 150 to 200 TCR beta chains as associated with cytomegalovirus. Correlated functional status among segregating V segments might reflect linkage disequilibrium, but an unknown experimental factor could not be ruled out. A cluster of highly shared sequence variants was judged likely to represent a technical artifact of the sequencing pipeline. The 87-base-pair reads could not distinguish some IMGT-functional V segments, including TRBV6-2 and TRBV6-3, so those segments were excluded. An association between a missense DCLRE1C variant and V-gene and J-gene trimming of TCR beta chains was found in a later genetic analysis and replicated in an independent cohort. Because counts were too low, seventeen rarely observed V segments, including chromosome 9 orphons, were excluded from the earlier analysis of around 590 of the donors. The classifier was reported to diagnose cytomegalovirus status with high specificity and sensitivity in both the original and validation cohorts. A later analysis found that most CMV-associated TCR beta chains appeared HLA-restricted, with HLA associations seemingly driven largely by CMV exposure. Only TCR beta chains were sequenced in this cohort, and the absence of alpha or paired-chain data limited detectable features. According to a later analysis, TCR association rates differed among HLA loci, with DRB1 alleles showing the most associated TCRs and HLA-C alleles showing the fewest.

The cohort was made up of approximately 670 healthy bone marrow donors. At the time of sampling, all cohort members were nominally healthy, though unrecorded immune exposures were likely present. The donor tested CMV seropositive, placing the donor among the 250 to 350 seropositive members of the cohort. A peripheral blood sample was collected from each donor, and TCR beta sequencing was performed on peripheral blood mononuclear cells. The Qiagen DNeasy Blood Extraction Kit was used to extract genomic DNA from the blood cell samples. The CDR3 spans 14 residues, from the cysteine through the phenylalanine. Solely the CDR3 DNA is kept, with 42 bases framed from the first base. V is pared back by 2 bases and J by 3 bases, with 8 bases lying between the germline termini. The germline V gene supplies CDR1 MNHNS and CDR2 SASEGT. Receptors were amplified or captured by the immunoSEQ multiplex PCR assay. For the multiplex PCR, a mixture combining 60 forward primers for TCR Vbeta segments and 13 reverse primers for TCR Jbeta segments was used. Amplification of the CDR3 region of rearranged TCR beta genes was performed with a multiplex PCR assay on genomic DNA. The amplified TCR beta libraries were sequenced on the Illumina HiSeq System as 87-base-pair reads. In the paper's pipeline: In a later analysis, approximately 74 million unique TCR beta chains were counted across the 500 to 850 repertoires, and approximately 11 million of these chains were shared by at least two donors. Raw reads were error-corrected and collapsed into unique sequences by a nearest-neighbor algorithm in which closely related sequences were merged to remove PCR and sequencing errors. V, D and J gene segments were assigned by aligning CDR3 sequences to IMGT reference sequences. For a sequence to be retained, a match of at least six nucleotides was required to both a V gene segment and a J gene segment. Rearrangements were classified as productive when the CDR3 lacked stop codons and remained in frame with V and J, and all other rearrangements were classified as non-productive. CDR3 was defined by IMGT convention, running from the second conserved V-encoded cysteine to the conserved J-encoded phenylalanine. The earlier analysis of some 540 of the donors excluded any sequence lacking an unambiguous match to a single V gene segment. In an earlier analysis of several hundred of the donors, a V segment was called functional when productive rearrangements were above 56.7%, and segregating when the standard deviation between donors exceeded 5%. To diagnose cytomegalovirus status from the catalog of TCR beta chain sequences, a statistical classification framework was built. A later analysis assigned V and J genes by comparing TCR nucleotide sequences with IMGT/GENE-DB human TR gene sequences. Using the TCRdist pipeline, a later analysis assigned CDR3 sequences along with most-parsimonious VDJ recombination scenarios. A later analysis defined each TCR beta chain by its CDR3 amino acid sequence plus V-gene family, and excluded reads lacking a unique V-gene family. To address suspected cross-contamination and a sequencing artifact, a later analysis removed 592 highly shared, low-generation-probability nucleotide sequences. In a later analysis, a clonal expansion index was calculated for each public chain from normalized within-repertoire ranks of inferred template counts. A later analysis computed generation probabilities with a VDJ recombination model fitted to out-of-frame rearrangements, and checked the results against IGoR. A later analysis scored TCR-TCR, TCR-HLA and TCR-CMV co-occurrence with hypergeometric tests, applying a repertoire-size bias correction to TCR pairs. False discovery rates were estimated in a later analysis by permuting HLA or CMV assignments 20 times. A later analysis grouped co-occurring TCRs with DBSCAN, adding TCRdist sequence similarity when clustering within HLA-allele-positive subsets. For co-occurrence clustering, repertoires with fewer than 30,000 or more than 120,000 public chains were excluded, along with 4 to 6 repertoires with anomalous nucleotide sharing. TCRdb mirrors the immuneACCESS table, restricted to in-frame sequences. Some clones are absent from its copies; in checked studies, under half trace to an unresolved V gene, and the reason for the others is unknown. V, J and clone size derive from that table, while D and trimming were established from the DNA sequence. The sample profile shows 85,000 to 130,000 clones; 76% of them were found once. The ten largest clones take up approximately 5% of the sample.

The V and J segments used are TRBV6-1 and TRBJ2-1, with no reliable assignment of the D segment. This clonotype was obtained from a woman aged 18-29 years in good health and CMV-seropositive. Sequenced material: PBMCs. Here is the DNA: TGTGCCAGCAGTGAATTAATAGTCTACAATGAGCAGTTCTTC. Its protein product is CASSELIVYNEQFF.